Listed below are T cell receptor beta chains from one sample, sequenced in a study of cytomegalovirus exposure and HLA in healthy donors. Clones were sequenced by immunoSEQ multiplex PCR, and TCRdb holds only the in-frame ones, with some missing. Here the sample table reports about 65,000 clones. The material sequenced was PBMCs. Receptor source: a boy aged 10-17 years in good health and CMV-seronegative. Each CDR3 is given with its conserved first and last residue. Fields, in order: J gene, clone size, D gene, V gene, CDR3 protein, CDR3 DNA. D genes are given only for firm matches. Rows may omit the clone size; those that give it use once, few, many or a size class.

>TRBJ2-7|.|.|TRBV6-5
CASRMGAEQYF
TGTGCCAGCAGAATGGGGGCGGAGCAGTACTTC
>TRBJ1-3|.|TRBD1|TRBV30
CAWSPVGDRATGNTIYF
TGTGCCTGGAGCCCCGTAGGGGACAGGGCTACTGGAAACACCATATATTTT
>TRBJ1-1|.|.|TRBV7-8
CASSSPAGFEAFF
TGTGCCAGCAGCTCTCCAGCGGGGTTTGAAGCTTTCTTT
>TRBJ1-2|.|TRBD1|TRBV4-1
CASSQGDRVGTLYGYTF
TGCGCCAGCAGCCAAGGTGACAGGGTCGGGACCCTCTATGGCTACACCTTC
>TRBJ2-2|.|TRBD1|TRBV5-4
CASSFGEGARELFF
TGTGCCAGCAGCTTTGGAGAGGGGGCGCGGGAGCTGTTTTTT
>TRBJ1-2|.|.|TRBV6-5
CASSYSNRGIRGYTF
TGTGCCAGCAGTTACTCGAATAGGGGGATTAGGGGCTACACCTTC
>TRBJ1-5|.|.|TRBV6-6
CASSPSTYSNQPQHF
TGTGCCAGCAGTCCCTCTACCTATAGCAATCAGCCCCAGCATTTT
>TRBJ1-2|.|.|TRBV18
CASSPSEGRANYGYTF
TGTGCCAGCTCACCCAGCGAGGGCAGAGCTAACTATGGCTACACCTTC
>TRBJ1-1|.|.|TRBV7-9
CASSLPPRQEAFF
TGTGCCAGCAGCTTGCCCCCCCGACAGGAAGCTTTCTTT
>TRBJ1-2|.|TRBD1|TRBV15
CATSRDGDRGRGGYTF
TGTGCCACCAGCAGAGACGGAGACAGGGGGCGTGGAGGCTACACCTTC
>TRBJ1-2|.|.|TRBV6-4
CASSDGLAALRTYYGYTF
TGTGCCAGCAGTGACGGGCTAGCGGCCTTGAGGACGTACTATGGCTACACCTTC
>TRBJ2-3|.|TRBD2|TRBV11-2
CASSLAGGPGTQYF
TGTGCCAGCAGCTTAGCGGGGGGGCCAGGTACGCAGTATTTT
>TRBJ2-3|.|TRBD1|TRBV18
CASSPRSGGTDTQYF
TGTGCCAGCTCACCACGGTCAGGGGGAACAGATACGCAGTATTTT
>TRBJ1-1|.|.|TRBV10-2
CASKDTDFTEAFF
TGCGCCAGCAAGGACACAGACTTCACTGAAGCTTTCTTT
>TRBJ1-2|.|TRBD1|TRBV7-2
CASSLAQGDSGYTF
TGTGCCAGCAGCTTAGCACAGGGGGATTCTGGCTACACCTTC
>TRBJ2-7|.|.|TRBV11-3
CASSLVSGGSYEQYF
TGTGCCAGCAGCTTAGTAAGCGGAGGTTCCTACGAGCAGTACTTC
>TRBJ2-2|.|.|TRBV5-4
CASSPLAGYTGELFF
TGTGCCAGCAGCCCGCTGGCGGGGTACACCGGGGAGCTGTTTTTT
>TRBJ1-1|.|TRBD1|TRBV19
CASSISQGGTEAFF
TGTGCCAGTAGTATTTCACAGGGGGGGACTGAAGCTTTCTTT
>TRBJ1-2|.|.|TRBV11-2
CASSLPGSNYGYTF
TGTGCCAGCAGCTTACCAGGGTCTAACTATGGCTACACCTTC
>TRBJ2-5|.|TRBD1|TRBV30
CAWSPQGQGAQQYF
TGTGCCTGGAGTCCACAGGGACAGGGGGCCCAGCAGTACTTC
>TRBJ2-7|.|TRBD1|TRBV6-5
CASSYRDRTYEQYF
TGTGCCAGCAGTTACCGGGACAGAACCTACGAGCAGTACTTC
>TRBJ1-1|.|.|TRBV18
CASSPLFSSPEAFF
TGTGCCAGCTCACCACTTTTTTCGTCTCCTGAAGCTTTCTTT
>TRBJ1-2|.|.|TRBV7-6
CASSFSSGPLYGYTF
TGTGCCAGCAGCTTCTCCTCGGGTCCCCTCTATGGCTACACCTTC
>TRBJ1-2|.|TRBD1|TRBV7-9
CASSLGQGPGGYTF
TGTGCCAGCAGCTTAGGACAGGGGCCTGGGGGCTACACCTTC
>TRBJ2-7|.|TRBD1|TRBV6-5
CASTLKGQGPYEQYF
TGTGCCAGCACACTAAAGGGACAGGGTCCCTACGAGCAGTACTTC
>TRBJ2-7|.|TRBD1|TRBV4-2
CASSLDRTASYEQYF
TGTGCCAGCAGCCTGGACAGGACGGCCTCCTACGAGCAGTACTTC
>TRBJ1-1|.|.|TRBV7-3
CASSLTLDGAGAFF
TGTGCCAGCAGCTTAACGTTAGATGGAGCCGGGGCTTTCTTT
>TRBJ1-5|.|TRBD1|TRBV7-8
CASSFYRDRGVSSNQPQHF
TGTGCCAGCAGCTTCTACCGGGACAGGGGGGTTTCTAGCAATCAGCCCCAGCATTTT
>TRBJ2-2|.|.|TRBV9
CASSVGASDSTGELFF
TGTGCCAGCAGCGTAGGGGCTAGCGATTCCACCGGGGAGCTGTTTTTT
>TRBJ2-7|.|.|TRBV29-1
CSVDSRGSYEQYF
TGCAGCGTTGATTCGAGGGGGTCCTACGAGCAGTACTTC
>TRBJ2-7|.|TRBD2|TRBV7-2
CASSLVGGREQYF
TGTGCCAGCAGCTTGGTGGGAGGGAGGGAGCAGTACTTC
>TRBJ2-3|.|TRBD2|TRBV5-4
CASGTSGMSTDTQYF
TGTGCCAGCGGGACTAGCGGGATGAGCACAGATACGCAGTATTTT
>TRBJ2-7|.|TRBD1|TRBV4-1
CATPHLPGQGEKNSYEQYF
TGCGCCACCCCTCACCTCCCGGGACAGGGCGAAAAGAATTCCTACGAGCAGTACTTC
>TRBJ2-5|.|TRBD1|TRBV15
CATSSGTGGRQETQYF
TGTGCCACCAGCAGTGGGACAGGGGGCCGCCAAGAGACCCAGTACTTC
>TRBJ1-1|.|TRBD1|TRBV30
CAWARGGLNTEAFF
TGTGCCTGGGCTCGAGGGGGCTTGAACACTGAAGCTTTCTTT
>TRBJ2-7|medium-sized|TRBD1|TRBV14
CASRRTGQGQYF
TGTGCCAGCAGGCGGACAGGGCAAGGGCAGTACTTC
>TRBJ2-2|.|TRBD2|TRBV10-1
CASSGGTSDTGELFF
TGCGCCAGCAGTGGGGGGACTAGCGACACCGGGGAGCTGTTTTTT
>TRBJ1-5|.|.|TRBV12-2
CASRLEGGAGQPQHF
TGTGCAAGTCGCTTAGAGGGGGGGGCAGGCCAGCCCCAGCATTTT
>TRBJ1-2|.|.|TRBV27
CASQQFGPPGQSPDGYTF
TGTGCCAGCCAGCAGTTTGGGCCCCCCGGACAGTCCCCTGATGGCTACACCTTC
>TRBJ2-7|.|TRBD2|TRBV9
CASSETLAGGPYEQYF
TGTGCCAGCAGCGAGACCCTAGCGGGAGGGCCCTACGAGCAGTACTTC
>TRBJ2-1|.|.|TRBV19
CASSSAGGNEQFF
TGTGCCAGTAGCTCGGCTGGAGGCAATGAGCAGTTCTTC
>TRBJ2-1|.|TRBD2|TRBV13
CASSPRTSVSYNEQFF
TGTGCCAGCAGCCCACGGACTAGTGTTTCCTACAATGAGCAGTTCTTC
>TRBJ1-4|.|.|TRBV27
CASSPKWPKGDEKLFF
TGTGCCAGCAGTCCTAAGTGGCCTAAGGGAGATGAAAAACTGTTTTTT
>TRBJ1-2|.|TRBD1|TRBV27
CASSPRQGGGDYGYTF
TGTGCCAGCAGTCCCCGACAGGGCGGGGGGGACTATGGCTACACCTTC
>TRBJ2-1|.|.|TRBV7-3
CASSLNPEEPYNEQFF
TGTGCCAGCAGCTTAAATCCAGAGGAGCCCTACAATGAGCAGTTCTTC
>TRBJ2-1|.|.|TRBV19
CASSHRVQRNNEQFF
TGTGCCAGTAGTCACAGGGTGCAGAGGAACAATGAGCAGTTCTTC